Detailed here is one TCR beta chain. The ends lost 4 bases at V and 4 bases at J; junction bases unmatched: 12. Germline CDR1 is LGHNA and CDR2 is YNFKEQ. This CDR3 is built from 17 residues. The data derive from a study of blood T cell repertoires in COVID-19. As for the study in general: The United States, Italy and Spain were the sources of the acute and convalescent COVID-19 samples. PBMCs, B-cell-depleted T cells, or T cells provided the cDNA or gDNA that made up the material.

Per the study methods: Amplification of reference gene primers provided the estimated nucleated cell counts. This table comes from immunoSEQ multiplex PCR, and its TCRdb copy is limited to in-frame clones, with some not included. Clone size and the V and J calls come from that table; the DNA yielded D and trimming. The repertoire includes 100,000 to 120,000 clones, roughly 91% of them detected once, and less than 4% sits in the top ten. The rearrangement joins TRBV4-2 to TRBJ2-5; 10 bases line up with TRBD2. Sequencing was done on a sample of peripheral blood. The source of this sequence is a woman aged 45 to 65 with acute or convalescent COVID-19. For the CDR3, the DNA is TGTGCCAGCAGCCCTTTAGCGGGAGGCACATGGGGAGAGACCCAGTACTTC. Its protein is CASSPLAGGTWGETQYF.